The present T cell receptor beta chain was sequenced within a study of T cells in Graves' hyperthyroidism and ophthalmopathy. Study results and limitations: Onset of ophthalmopathy came a median roughly 6 months after the model predicted it.

RNA transcripts yielded amplified TCR beta CDR3 regions. HTBI primers were used for first-round RT-PCR of the TCR CDR3. TCRdb re-called the multiplex PCR reads through MiXCR, storing one row per CDR3 protein. Counted here are 390,000 or so distinct CDR3 sequences, roughly 14% occurring once; the ten biggest clones make up 13%. The CDR3 totals 15 residues. The germline V gene has CDR1 SGHRS and CDR2 YFSETQ. The J segment lost 4 bases and the V segment lost 2 bases, leaving 6 bases of the junction unmatched. At least ten counts were recorded for this clonotype. Antigen: not known. The source of this sequence is a young man with Graves' ophthalmopathy. Material for sequencing was blood. The V call is TRBV5-1, the J call TRBJ2-1, with 7 bases that match TRBD1. CDR3 in DNA: TGCGCCAGCAGCTTAGGGACAGTCGTATACAATGAGCAGTTCTTC. Translating it yields CASSLGTVVYNEQFF.